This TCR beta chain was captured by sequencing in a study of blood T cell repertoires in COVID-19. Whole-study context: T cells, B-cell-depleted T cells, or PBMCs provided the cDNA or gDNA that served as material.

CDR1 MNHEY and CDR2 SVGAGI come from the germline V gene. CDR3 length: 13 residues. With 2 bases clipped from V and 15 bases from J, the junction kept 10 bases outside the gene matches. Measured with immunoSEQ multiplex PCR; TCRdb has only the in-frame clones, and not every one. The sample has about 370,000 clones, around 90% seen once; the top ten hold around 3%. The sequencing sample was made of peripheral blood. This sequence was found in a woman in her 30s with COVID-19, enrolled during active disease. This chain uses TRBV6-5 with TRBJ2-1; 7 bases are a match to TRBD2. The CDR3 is CASSYGRESPLFF. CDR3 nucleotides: TGTGCCAGCAGTTACGGGCGGGAGAGTCCTTTGTTCTTC.